This T cell receptor (beta chain) was sequenced for a study of response to subunit inactivated influenza vaccine. One entry per CDR3 protein, called by TCRdb with MiXCR from the RT-PCR reads. The data hold 490,000 or so distinct CDR3 sequences, with less than 10% observed a single time. Study results and limitations: Few additional T cells are recruited per seasonal influenza vaccination, authors suggested.

In the case of this clonotype: Its antigen is unidentified.

The receptor comes from a man between 50 and 75 years old who received an inactivated influenza vaccine. The sample here was PBMCs from blood, taken around 25 months after vaccination.

Here the CDR3 DNA reads TGTGCCACCAGTGATTACGCGGGTGTCGGCACAGATACGCAGTATTTT. The encoded protein is CATSDYAGVGTDTQYF. The chain is built from TRBV24-1 and TRBJ2-3; TRBD2 is a possible D gene (5 bases). Germline CDR1 KGHDR, CDR2 SFDVKD. The CDR3 consists of 16 residues. V was cut by 2 bases and J by 1 base, with 12 bases left in between.